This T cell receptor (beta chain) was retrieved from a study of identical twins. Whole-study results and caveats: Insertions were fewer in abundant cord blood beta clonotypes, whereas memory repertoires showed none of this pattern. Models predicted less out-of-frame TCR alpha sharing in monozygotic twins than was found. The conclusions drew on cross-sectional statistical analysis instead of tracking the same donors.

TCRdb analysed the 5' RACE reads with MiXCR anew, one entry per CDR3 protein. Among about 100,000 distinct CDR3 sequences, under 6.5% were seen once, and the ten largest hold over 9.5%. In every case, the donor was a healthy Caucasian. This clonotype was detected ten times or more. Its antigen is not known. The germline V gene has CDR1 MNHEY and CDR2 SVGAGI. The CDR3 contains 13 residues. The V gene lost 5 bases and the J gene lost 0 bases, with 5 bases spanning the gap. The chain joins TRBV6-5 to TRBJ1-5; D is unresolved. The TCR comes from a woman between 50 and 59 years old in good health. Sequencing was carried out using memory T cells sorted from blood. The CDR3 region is CASSPVSNQPQHF. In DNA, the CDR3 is TGTGCCAGCAGTCCAGTTAGCAATCAGCCCCAGCATTTT.